This T cell receptor beta chain stems from a study of blood T cell repertoires in COVID-19. Study-wide context: Material from acute and convalescent COVID-19 was sourced from the United States, Italy and Spain. Sample material is recorded as cDNA or gDNA derived from T cells, B-cell-depleted T cells, or PBMCs.

The table came from immunoSEQ multiplex PCR; TCRdb's copy has only in-frame clones and leaves some out. The sample lists more than 85,000 clones, 75% to 85% occurring once. Germline trimming cut 6 bases from V and 2 bases from J; bases unmatched to any gene: 10. CDR3 length: 16 amino acids. Germline assignment: CDR1 MDHEN and CDR2 SYDVKM. Sequenced sample: peripheral blood. The rearrangement links TRBV28 to TRBJ2-7; 10 positions match TRBD2. The receptor was derived from an elderly woman with active or convalescent COVID-19. DNA for the CDR3: TGTGCCAGCAGGGGTAGCGGGAGGACGACAACCTACGAGCAGTACTTC. Translating it yields CASRGSGRTTTYEQYF. The variable domain in full, with the rest retrieved from reference TRBV28 and TRBJ2-7, is DVKVTQSSRYLVKRTGEKVFLECVQDMDHENMFWYRQDPGLGLRLIYFSYDVKMKEKGDIPEGYSVSREKKERFSLILESASTNQTSMYLCASRGSGRTTTYEQYFGPGTRLTVT.